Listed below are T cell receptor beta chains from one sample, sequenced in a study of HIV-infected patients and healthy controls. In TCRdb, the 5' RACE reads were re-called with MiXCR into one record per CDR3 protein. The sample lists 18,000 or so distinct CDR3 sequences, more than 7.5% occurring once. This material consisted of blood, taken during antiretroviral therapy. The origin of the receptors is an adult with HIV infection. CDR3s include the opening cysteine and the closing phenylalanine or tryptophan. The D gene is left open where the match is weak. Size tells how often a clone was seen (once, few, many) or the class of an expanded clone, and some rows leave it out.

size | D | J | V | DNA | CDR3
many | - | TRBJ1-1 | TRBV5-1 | TGCGCCAGCAGCTTGGTGGTGCGTCAGGACACTGAAGCTTTCTTT | CASSLVVRQDTEAFF
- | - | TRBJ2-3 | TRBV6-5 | TGTGCCAGCAGTTACTCATACGGAACTAGCACAGATACGCAGTATTTT | CASSYSYGTSTDTQYF
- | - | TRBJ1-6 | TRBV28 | TGTGCCAGCAGTCCTGGCAGGGAAAGTTATTCACCCCTCCACTTT | CASSPGRESYSPLHF
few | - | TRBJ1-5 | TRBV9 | TGTGCCAGCAGCGTAGAGGGGGACAATCAGCCCCAGCATTTT | CASSVEGDNQPQHF
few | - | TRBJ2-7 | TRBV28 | TGTGCCAGCAGTACAGGGTATCTCGAGCAGTACTTC | CASSTGYLEQYF
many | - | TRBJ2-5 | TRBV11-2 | TGTGCCAGCAGCTTAGTTTCTGGGGGTAAAGAGACCCAGTACTTC | CASSLVSGGKETQYF
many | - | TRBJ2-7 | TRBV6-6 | TGTGCCAGCGGCGATTTCGAGCAGTACTTC | CASGDFEQYF
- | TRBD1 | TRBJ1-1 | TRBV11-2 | TGTGCCAGCAGCGGGCGGACAGGGTATGTAGCTTTCTTT | CASSGRTGYVAFF
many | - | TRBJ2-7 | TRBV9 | TGTGCCAGCAGCCCGGGTGGCGACTACGAGCAGTACTTC | CASSPGGDYEQYF
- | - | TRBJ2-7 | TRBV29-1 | TGCAGCGTTGAAGACCTCTTTGCGGGGGTAGGGGGCGAGCAGTACTTC | CSVEDLFAGVGGEQYF
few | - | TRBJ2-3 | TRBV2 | TGTGCCAGCAGTGTACAGGCAGATACGCAGTATTTT | CASSVQADTQYF
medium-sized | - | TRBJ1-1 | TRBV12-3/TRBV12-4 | TGTGCCAGCATTCTCCAGGGTCTGAACACTGAAGCTTTCTTT | CASILQGLNTEAFF
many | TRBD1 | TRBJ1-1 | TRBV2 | TGTGCCAGCAGTGAAGAAGTGGCCGGGACAGGCACTGAAGCTTTCTTT | CASSEEVAGTGTEAFF
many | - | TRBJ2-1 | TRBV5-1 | TGCGCCAGCACTTACAGGGTAGGCTACAATGAGCAGTTCTTC | CASTYRVGYNEQFF
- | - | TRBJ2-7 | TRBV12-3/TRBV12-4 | TGTGCCAGCAGCCTCCGTGGCGCCTCCTACGAGCAGTACTTC | CASSLRGASYEQYF
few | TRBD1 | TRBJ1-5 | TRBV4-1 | TGCGCCAGCAGCCAAGAATCTGTCAGGGGGCGTGCAAGCAATCAGCCCCAGCATTTT | CASSQESVRGRASNQPQHF
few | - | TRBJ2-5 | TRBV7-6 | TGTGCCAGCGCCGGGACTTCCTGGCTGGAGACCCAGTACTTC | CASAGTSWLETQYF
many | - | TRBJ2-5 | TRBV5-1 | TGCGCCAGCAGCTTGGTCGGGGGGCTAGCAGGAGAGACCCAGTACTTC | CASSLVGGLAGETQYF
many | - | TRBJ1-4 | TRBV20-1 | TGCAGTGCATTACCCGGGGCCGAGGGTGAAAAACTGTTTTTT | CSALPGAEGEKLFF
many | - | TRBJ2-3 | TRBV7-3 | TGTGCCAGCAGCTCAACCGGACCCACAGATACGCAGTATTTT | CASSSTGPTDTQYF
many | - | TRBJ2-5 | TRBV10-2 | TGCGCCAGCAGTGAGAGAGGGGTGGAGTGGGAGACCCAGTACTTC | CASSERGVEWETQYF
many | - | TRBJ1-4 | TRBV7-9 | TGTGCCAGCAGCCCCGATGGGGGTATAGTTGCTAATGAAAAACTGTTTTTT | CASSPDGGIVANEKLFF
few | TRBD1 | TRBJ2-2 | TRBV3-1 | TGTGCCAGCAGCCGGACAGGGTTCGTTGCCACCGGGGAGCTGTTTTTT | CASSRTGFVATGELFF
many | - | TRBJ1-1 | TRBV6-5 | TGTGCCAGCAGTTACTCGAAAGCGGACTTGGACACTGAAGCTTTCTTT | CASSYSKADLDTEAFF
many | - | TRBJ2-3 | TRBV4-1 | TGCGCCAGCAGCCAGCTTTGGGGCACAGATACGCAGTATTTT | CASSQLWGTDTQYF